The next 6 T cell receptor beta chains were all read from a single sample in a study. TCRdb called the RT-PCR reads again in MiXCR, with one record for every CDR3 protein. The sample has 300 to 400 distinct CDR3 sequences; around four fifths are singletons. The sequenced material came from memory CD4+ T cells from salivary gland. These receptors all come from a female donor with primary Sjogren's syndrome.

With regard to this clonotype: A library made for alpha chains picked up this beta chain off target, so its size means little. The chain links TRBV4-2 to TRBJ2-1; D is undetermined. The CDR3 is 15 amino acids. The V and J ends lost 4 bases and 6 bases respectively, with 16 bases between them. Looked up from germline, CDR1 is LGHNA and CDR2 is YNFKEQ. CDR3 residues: CASSLDVRVPNEQFF. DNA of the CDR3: TGTGCCAGCAGCCTCGACGTACGGGTTCCCAATGAGCAGTTCTTC.

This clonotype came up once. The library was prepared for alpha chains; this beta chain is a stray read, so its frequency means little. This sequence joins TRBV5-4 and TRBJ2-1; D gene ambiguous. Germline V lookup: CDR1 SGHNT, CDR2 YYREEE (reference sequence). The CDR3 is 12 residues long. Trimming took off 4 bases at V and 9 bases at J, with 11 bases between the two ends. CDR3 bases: TGTGCCAGCAGCCAGGTGGGAAGTGAGCAGTTCTTC. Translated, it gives CASSQVGSEQFF. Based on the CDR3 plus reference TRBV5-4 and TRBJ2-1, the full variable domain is ETGVTQSPTHLIKTRGQQVTLRCSSQSGHNTVSWYQQALGQGPQFIFQYYREEENGRGNFPPRFSGLQFPNYSSELNVNALELDDSALYLCASSQVGSEQFFGPGTRLTVL.

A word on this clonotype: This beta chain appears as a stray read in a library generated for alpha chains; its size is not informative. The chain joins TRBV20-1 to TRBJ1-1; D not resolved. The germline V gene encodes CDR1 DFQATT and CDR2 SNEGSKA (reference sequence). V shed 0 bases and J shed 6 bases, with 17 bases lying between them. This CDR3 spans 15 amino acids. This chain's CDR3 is CSARDLTGWWAEAFF. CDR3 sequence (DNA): TGCAGTGCTAGAGATTTGACTGGTTGGTGGGCTGAAGCTTTCTTT.

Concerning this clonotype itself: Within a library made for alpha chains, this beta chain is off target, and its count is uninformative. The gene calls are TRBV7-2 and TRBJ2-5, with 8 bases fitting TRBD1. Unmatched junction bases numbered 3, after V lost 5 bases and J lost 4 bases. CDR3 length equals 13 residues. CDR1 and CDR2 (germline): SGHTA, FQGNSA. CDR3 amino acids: CASSRDRGETQYF. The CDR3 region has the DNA TGTGCCAGCAGCCGAGACAGGGGAGAGACCCAGTACTTC.

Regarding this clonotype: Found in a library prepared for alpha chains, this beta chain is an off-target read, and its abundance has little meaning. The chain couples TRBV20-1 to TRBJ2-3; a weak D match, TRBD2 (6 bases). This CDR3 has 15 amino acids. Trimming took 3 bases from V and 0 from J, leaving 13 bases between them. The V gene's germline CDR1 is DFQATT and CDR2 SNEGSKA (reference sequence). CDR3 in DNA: TGCAGTGCTAGTCCGCGGGACCTTAGCACAGATACGCAGTATTTT. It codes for CSASPRDLSTDTQYF.

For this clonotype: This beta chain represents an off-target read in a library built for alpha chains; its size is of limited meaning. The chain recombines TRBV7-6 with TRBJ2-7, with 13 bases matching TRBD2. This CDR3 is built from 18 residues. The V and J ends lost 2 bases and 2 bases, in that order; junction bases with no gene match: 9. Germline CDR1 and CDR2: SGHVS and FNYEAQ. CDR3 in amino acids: CASSLRDRGTSGTYEQYF. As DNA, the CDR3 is TGTGCCAGCAGCTTAAGGGACAGGGGGACTAGCGGGACCTACGAGCAGTACTTC. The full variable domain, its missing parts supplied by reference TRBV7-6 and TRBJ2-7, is GAGVSQSPRYKVTKRGQDVALRCDPISGHVSLYWYRQALGQGPEFLTYFNYEAQQDKSGLPNDRFSAERPEGSISTLTIQRTEQRDSAMYRCASSLRDRGTSGTYEQYFGPGTRLTVT.